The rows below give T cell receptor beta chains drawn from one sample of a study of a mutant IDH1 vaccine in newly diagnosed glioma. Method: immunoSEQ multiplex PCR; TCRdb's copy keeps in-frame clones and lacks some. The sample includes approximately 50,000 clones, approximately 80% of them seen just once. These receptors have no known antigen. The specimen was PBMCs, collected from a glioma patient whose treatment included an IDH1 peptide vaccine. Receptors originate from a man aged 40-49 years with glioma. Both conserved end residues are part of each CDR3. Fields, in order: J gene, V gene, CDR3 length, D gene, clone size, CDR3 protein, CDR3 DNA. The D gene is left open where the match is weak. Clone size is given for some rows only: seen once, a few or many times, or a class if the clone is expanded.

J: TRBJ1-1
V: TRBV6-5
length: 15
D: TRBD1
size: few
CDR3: CASSGQGAGNTEAFF
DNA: TGTGCCAGCAGTGGTCAGGGGGCCGGGAACACTGAAGCTTTCTTT

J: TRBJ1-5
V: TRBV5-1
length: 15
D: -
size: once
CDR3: CASSLEGDGNQPQHF
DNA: TGCGCCAGCAGCTTGGAAGGGGATGGCAATCAGCCCCAGCATTTT

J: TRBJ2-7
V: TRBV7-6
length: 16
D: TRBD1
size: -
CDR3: CASSLALPGQGGEQYF
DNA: TGTGCCAGCAGCCTTGCCCTCCCGGGACAGGGAGGAGAGCAGTACTTC

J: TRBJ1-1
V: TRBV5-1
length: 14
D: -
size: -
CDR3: CASSLTGFNTEAFF
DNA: TGCGCCAGCAGCTTGACAGGTTTTAACACTGAAGCTTTCTTT

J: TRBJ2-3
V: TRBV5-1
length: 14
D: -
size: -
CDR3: CASSPGGPTDTQYF
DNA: TGCGCCAGCAGCCCGGGGGGCCCCACAGATACGCAGTATTTT

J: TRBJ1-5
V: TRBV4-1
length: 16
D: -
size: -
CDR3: CASSRTIVGTNQPQHF
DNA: TGCGCCAGCAGCCGCACAATAGTGGGGACTAATCAGCCCCAGCATTTT

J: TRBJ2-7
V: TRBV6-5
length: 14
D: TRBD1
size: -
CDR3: CASSYSGTGYEQYF
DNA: TGTGCCAGCAGTTACTCCGGGACAGGCTACGAGCAGTACTTC

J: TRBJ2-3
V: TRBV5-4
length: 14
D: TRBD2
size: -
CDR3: CASKATSGTDTQYF
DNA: TGTGCCAGCAAGGCGACTAGCGGGACAGATACGCAGTATTTT

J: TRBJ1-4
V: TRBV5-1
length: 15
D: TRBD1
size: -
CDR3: CASSLEGQGLEKLFF
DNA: TGCGCCAGCAGCTTGGAGGGACAGGGTTTAGAGAAACTGTTTTTT

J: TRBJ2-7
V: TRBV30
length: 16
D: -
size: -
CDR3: CAWSVRRAVRSYEQYF
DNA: TGTGCCTGGAGTGTAAGAAGGGCAGTAAGGTCCTACGAGCAGTACTTC

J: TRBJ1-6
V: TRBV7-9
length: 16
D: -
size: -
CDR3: CASSLGWTDTNSPLHF
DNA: TGTGCCAGCAGCTTAGGATGGACCGACACCAATTCACCCCTCCACTTT

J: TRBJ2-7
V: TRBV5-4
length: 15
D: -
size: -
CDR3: CASSFTQGEGNEQYF
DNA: TGTGCCAGCAGCTTTACACAGGGAGAGGGTAACGAGCAGTACTTC

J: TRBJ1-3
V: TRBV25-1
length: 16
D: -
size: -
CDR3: CASSDTGGGSGNTIYF
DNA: TGTGCCAGCAGTGATACCGGGGGCGGCTCTGGAAACACCATATATTTT

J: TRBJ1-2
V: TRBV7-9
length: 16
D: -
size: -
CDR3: CASSLAGPGLGYGYTF
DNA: TGTGCCAGCAGCTTAGCGGGCCCTGGTCTGGGCTATGGCTACACCTTC

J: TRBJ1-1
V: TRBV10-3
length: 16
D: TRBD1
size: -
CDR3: CAINTRDRGTNTEAFF
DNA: TGTGCCATCAACACACGGGACAGGGGGACAAACACTGAAGCTTTCTTT

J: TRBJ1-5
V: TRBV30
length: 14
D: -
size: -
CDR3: CAWSQEGSWGPQHF
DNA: TGTGCCTGGAGTCAGGAAGGGTCCTGGGGGCCCCAGCATTTT

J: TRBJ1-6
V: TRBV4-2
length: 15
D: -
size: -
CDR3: CASSHPGTRDSPLHF
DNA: TGTGCCAGCAGCCATCCCGGGACTAGGGATTCACCCCTCCACTTT

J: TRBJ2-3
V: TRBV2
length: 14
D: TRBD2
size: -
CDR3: CASSASGSTDTQYF
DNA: TGTGCCAGCAGTGCTAGCGGAAGCACAGATACGCAGTATTTT

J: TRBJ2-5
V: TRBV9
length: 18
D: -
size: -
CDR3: CASSRTSRGASTVGPQYF
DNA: TGTGCCAGCAGCAGGACTAGTCGGGGGGCCTCGACCGTAGGCCCCCAGTACTTC

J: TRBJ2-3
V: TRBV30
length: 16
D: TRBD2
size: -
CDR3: CAWSVGRTSVADTQYF
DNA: TGTGCCTGGAGTGTCGGTAGGACTAGCGTGGCAGATACGCAGTATTTT

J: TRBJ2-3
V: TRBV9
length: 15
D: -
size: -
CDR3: CASSVAFISTDTQYF
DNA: TGTGCCAGCAGCGTAGCTTTCATAAGCACAGATACGCAGTATTTT

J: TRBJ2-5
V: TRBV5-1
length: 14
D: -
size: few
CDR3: CASSFQGGSETQYF
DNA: TGCGCCAGCAGCTTCCAGGGGGGTTCGGAGACCCAGTACTTC